This T cell receptor beta chain came from a study of shared clonotypes between healthy human individuals. This table comes from immunoSEQ multiplex PCR, and its TCRdb copy is limited to in-frame clones, with some not included. The sample holds approximately 640,000 clones, approximately 75% seen once. Study-wide findings and caveats: Relative to their counterparts shared across all four donors, non-shared clonotypes exhibited diminished generation probabilities.

Germline loops: CDR1 LNHDA, CDR2 SQIVND (reference sequence). This CDR3 contains 13 residues. Between the trimmed V and J ends, which lost 3 bases and 4 bases, there was a span of 8 bases. Concerning this clone itself: Its antigen is still unknown. This likely reflects a read error, since a far larger clone is one base away. This CDR3 is also generated by other DNA sequences in the sample.

This clonotype was sampled from a woman aged 25 to 39 in good health. Sequencing was performed on memory CD4+ T cells sorted from blood. Subset in this sample: CD45RA-negative fraction. This chain uses TRBV19 with TRBJ2-3; maybe TRBD1 (5 bases). As DNA, the CDR3 is TGTGCCAGTAGTATTCAGGGCGCAGATACGCAGTATTTT. This codes for CASSIQGADTQYF.